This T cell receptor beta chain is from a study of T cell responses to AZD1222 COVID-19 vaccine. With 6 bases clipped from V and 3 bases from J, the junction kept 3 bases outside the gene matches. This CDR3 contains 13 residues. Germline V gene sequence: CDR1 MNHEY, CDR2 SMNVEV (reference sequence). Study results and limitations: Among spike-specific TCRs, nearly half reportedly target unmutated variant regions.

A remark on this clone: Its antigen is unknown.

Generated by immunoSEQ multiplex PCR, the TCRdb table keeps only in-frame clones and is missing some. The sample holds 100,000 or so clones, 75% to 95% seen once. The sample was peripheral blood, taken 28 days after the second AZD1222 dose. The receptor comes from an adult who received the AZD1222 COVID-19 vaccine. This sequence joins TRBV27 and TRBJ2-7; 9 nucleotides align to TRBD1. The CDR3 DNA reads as TGTGCCAGCAGCGGGACAGGGCGCTACGAGCAGTACTTC. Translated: CASSGTGRYEQYF.